This TCR beta chain was captured by sequencing in a study of post-analysis software for immune sequencing data. Comments on this clonotype: The antigen remains undetermined.

Unique-molecular-identifier-tagged TCR beta cDNA libraries were used. Once roughly 0.9 to 11 million T cells were used, hundreds of thousands of cDNA molecules resulted. TCRdb re-called the PCR reads with MiXCR, one entry per CDR3 protein. Among about 810,000 distinct CDR3 sequences listed, around 53% were seen once. CDR1 and CDR2 (germline): SGHRS, YFSETQ. This CDR3 comprises 16 residues. Trimming cost V 4 bases and J 0 bases; bases outside gene matches: 7. Study-wide results and limits: Compared with controls, patients had more of about 5 TRBV segments, including TRBV5-6, TRBV5-1 and TRBV20-1.

The material sequenced was blood. This TCR was sampled from a girl aged 10 to 17 with multiple sclerosis. V and J are TRBV5-1 and TRBJ2-7; TRBD2 agrees at 10 bases. For the CDR3, the DNA is TGCGCCAGCAGCATTAGCGGGGGGCCCCCCTCCTACGAGCAGTACTTC. It yields the protein CASSISGGPPSYEQYF.